This TCR beta chain comes out of a study of blood T cell repertoires in COVID-19. Study in general: T cells, B-cell-depleted T cells, or PBMCs provided the cDNA or gDNA that served as material.

In its sample, this clone was seen a few times. Looked up from germline, CDR1 is MGHDK and CDR2 is SYGVNS. Trimming shortened V by 3 bases and J by 5 bases, and 11 bases separated the two germline ends. The length of the CDR3 is 13 residues. TCRdb's copy holds only in-frame clones and misses some; the assay was immunoSEQ multiplex PCR. The data show roughly 140,000 clones, 80% to 85% seen once. Sequenced input: peripheral blood. The V and J genes are TRBV25-1 and TRBJ2-7; unclear D gene. This TCR came from a human donor in a cohort sampled during active COVID-19. In nucleotides, the CDR3 is TGTGCCAGCAGTGACTTTCCCCCCCACGAGCAGTACTTC. Its protein product is CASSDFPPHEQYF.